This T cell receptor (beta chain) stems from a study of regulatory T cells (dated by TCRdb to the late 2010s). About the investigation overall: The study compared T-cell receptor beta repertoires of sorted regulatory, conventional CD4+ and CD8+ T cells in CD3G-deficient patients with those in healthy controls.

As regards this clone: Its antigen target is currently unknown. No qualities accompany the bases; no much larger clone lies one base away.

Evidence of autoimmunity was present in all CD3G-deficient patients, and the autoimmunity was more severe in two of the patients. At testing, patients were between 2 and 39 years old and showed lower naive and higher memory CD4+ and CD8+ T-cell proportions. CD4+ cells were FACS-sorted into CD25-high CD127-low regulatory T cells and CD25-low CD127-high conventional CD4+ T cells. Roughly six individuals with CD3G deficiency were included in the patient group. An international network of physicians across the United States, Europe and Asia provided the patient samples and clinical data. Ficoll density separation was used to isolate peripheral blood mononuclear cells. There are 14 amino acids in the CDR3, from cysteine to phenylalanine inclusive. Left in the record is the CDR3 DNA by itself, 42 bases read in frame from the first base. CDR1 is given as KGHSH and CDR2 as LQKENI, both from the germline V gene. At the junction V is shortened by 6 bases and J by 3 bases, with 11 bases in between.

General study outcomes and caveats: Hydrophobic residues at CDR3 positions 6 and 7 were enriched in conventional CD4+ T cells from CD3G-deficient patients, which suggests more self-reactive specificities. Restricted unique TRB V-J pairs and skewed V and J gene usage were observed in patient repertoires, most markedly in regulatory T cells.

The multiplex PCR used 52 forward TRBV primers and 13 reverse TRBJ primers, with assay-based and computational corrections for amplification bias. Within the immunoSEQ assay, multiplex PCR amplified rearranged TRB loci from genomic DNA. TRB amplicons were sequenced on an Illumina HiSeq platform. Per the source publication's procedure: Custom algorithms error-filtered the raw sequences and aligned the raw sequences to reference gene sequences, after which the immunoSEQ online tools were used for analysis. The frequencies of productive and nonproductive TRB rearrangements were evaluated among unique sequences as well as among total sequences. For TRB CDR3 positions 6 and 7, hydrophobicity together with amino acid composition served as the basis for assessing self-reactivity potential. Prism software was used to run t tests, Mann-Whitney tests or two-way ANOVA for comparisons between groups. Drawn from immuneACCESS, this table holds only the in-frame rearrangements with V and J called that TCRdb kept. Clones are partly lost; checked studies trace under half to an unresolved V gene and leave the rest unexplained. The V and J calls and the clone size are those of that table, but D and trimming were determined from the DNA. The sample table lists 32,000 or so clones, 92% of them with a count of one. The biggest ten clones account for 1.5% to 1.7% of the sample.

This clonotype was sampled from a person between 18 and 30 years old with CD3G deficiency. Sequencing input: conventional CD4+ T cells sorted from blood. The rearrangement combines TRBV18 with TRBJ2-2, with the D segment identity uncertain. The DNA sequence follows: TGTGCCAGCTCGAAACAGTATCACACCGGGGAGCTGTTTTTT. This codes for CASSKQYHTGELFF.